This TCR beta chain was observed in a study of long-term antiretroviral therapy in people with HIV. The study's findings and limits: Clones that expanded before ART (that is, prior to treatment) dominated the repertoire at all time points. Investigators report no available data on ART adherence, viral resistance or therapy changes. Gathering of blood took place between about 2003 and 2018, possibly under older ART regimens.

On this clone itself: Its antigen is unknown.

This was the immunoSEQ v3.0 assay at survey level. Sequencing aimed to cover roughly 40,000-50,000 T-cell genomes per sample. The data were produced by immunoSEQ multiplex PCR, yet TCRdb's version contains in-frame clones alone and is incomplete. The repertoire holds more than 25,000 clones, with 80% to 90% as singletons. The sequence came from a woman aged 18-35 years with HIV. The source material was unsorted PBMCs, sampled 1.8 years after starting antiretroviral therapy.

This CDR3 is CASSLGQGSGETQYF. The CDR3 DNA reads TGTGCCAGCAGCTTGGGACAGGGATCGGGAGAGACCCAGTACTTC. V and J are TRBV7-3 and TRBJ2-5; 9 bases are shared with TRBD1. This CDR3 is 15 amino acids long. The J segment lost 4 bases and the V segment lost 3 bases, leaving 6 bases of the junction unmatched. The germline gives CDR1 SGHTA, CDR2 FQGTGA.